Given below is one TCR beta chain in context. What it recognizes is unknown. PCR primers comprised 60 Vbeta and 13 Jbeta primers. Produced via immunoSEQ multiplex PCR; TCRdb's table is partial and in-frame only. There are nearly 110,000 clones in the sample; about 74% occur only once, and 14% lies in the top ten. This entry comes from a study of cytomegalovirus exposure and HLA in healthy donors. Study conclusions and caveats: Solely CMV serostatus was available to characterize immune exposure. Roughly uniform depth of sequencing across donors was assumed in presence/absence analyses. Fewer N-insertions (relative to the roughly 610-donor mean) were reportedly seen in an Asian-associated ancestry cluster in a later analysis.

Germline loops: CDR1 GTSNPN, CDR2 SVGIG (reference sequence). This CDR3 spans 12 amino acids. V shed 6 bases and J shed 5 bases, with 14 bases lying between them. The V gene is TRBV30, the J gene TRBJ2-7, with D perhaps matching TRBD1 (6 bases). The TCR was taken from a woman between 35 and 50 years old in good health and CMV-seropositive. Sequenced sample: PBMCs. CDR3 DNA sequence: TGTGCCTGCAACAGGGTCCTTGACGAGCAGTACTTC. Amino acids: CACNRVLDEQYF.